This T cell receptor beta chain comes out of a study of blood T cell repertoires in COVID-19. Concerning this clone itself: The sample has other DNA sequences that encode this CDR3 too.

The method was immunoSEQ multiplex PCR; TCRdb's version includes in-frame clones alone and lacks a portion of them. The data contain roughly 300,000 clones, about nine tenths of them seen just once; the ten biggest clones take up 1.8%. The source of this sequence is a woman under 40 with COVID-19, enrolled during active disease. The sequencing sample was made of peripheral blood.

The CDR3 protein is CASSGQGDGYTF. In nucleotides, the CDR3 is TGCGCCAGCAGCGGACAGGGAGACGGCTACACCTTC. The rearrangement links TRBV5-1 to TRBJ1-2; 8 positions match TRBD1. With V trimmed by 4 bases and J by 8 bases, 4 bases remained unmatched. The germline gives CDR1 SGHRS, CDR2 YFSETQ. The CDR3 extends over 12 amino acids.